This note documents a single T cell receptor beta chain sequence. This clone has a single count. Its specific antigen is unknown. One base away there is no much larger clone; base qualities are not given. V and J are truncated by 5 bases and 5 bases respectively, leaving an intervening sequence of 6 bases. From cysteine to phenylalanine, the CDR3 is 11 amino acids long. The CDR3 DNA has 33 bases and is translated from base 1. The germline V gene sets CDR1 to MNHEY and CDR2 to SVGAGI. The cohort was made up of 666 healthy bone marrow donors. At the time of sampling, all cohort members were nominally healthy, though unrecorded immune exposures were likely present. The donor tested CMV seropositive, placing the donor among the 289 seropositive members of the cohort. Every donor gave a peripheral blood sample, and the peripheral blood mononuclear cells from that sample were used for TCR beta sequencing. The Qiagen DNeasy Blood Extraction Kit was used to extract genomic DNA from the blood cell samples.

The sample belongs to a study of cytomegalovirus exposure and HLA in healthy donors (dated by TCRdb to about 2017). About the study as a whole: An earlier analysis of some 500 of the donors reported more than 250 Gb of sequence data and some 120 million unique TCR beta sequences from around 200 million T cells. Across some 400 genotyped donors of the cohort, an average of about 220,000 unique TCR beta nucleotide sequences per donor were sequenced, and 15% to 20% of those sequences were non-productive. In a later analysis, previously published TCR beta repertoires from roughly 710 donors were re-analyzed and high-resolution HLA genotyping was added so that TCR occurrence patterns could be studied. The later analysis used no new phenotypic data to find candidate immune exposures, relying instead on TCR beta sequences and their occurrence across donors. The study used immunosequencing to profile the T cell repertoires of hundreds of subjects and linked those repertoires to cytomegalovirus serostatus. Every repertoire in the discovery cohort had been generated on one and the same sequencing platform. A handful of DR-DQ haplotypes were handled as single units for association and clustering because linkage in the cohort was strong. The number of donors typed differed by locus, with roughly 629-640 for A, B, C, DRB1 and DQB1, around 500 for DQA1, 600 to 610 for DPA1, and some 440 for DPB1. The study aimed to test whether signatures of past pathogen exposure could be identified by cataloging public T cell receptors. Along with the approximately 650-subject first cohort, a separate validation cohort of over 90 different subjects was used. A later genetic analysis used genome-wide SNP genotypes for about 65% of the roughly 670 donors, treating that subset as a discovery cohort. To decide whether each TCR beta V gene segment behaved as functional or pseudogenic, an earlier analysis of approximately 600 of the donors relied on high-throughput TCR beta sequencing. Of the roughly 430 genotyped donors, roughly 85% fell in the genetic ancestry cluster associated with self-reported Caucasian donors. Donor age, sex, ethnicity and CMV serostatus were compiled together with the repertoire data. High-throughput TCR immunosequencing, statistical association of individual TCRs with disease status, and machine learning were combined to predict cytomegalovirus infection status. Approximately 300 gigabases of sequencing data and 80 million or so unique TCR sequences were included in an early release covering around 600 HLA-typed donors. Both class I and class II loci were covered by HLA typing, at four-digit resolution.

What the work shows at the level of the full study, not this receptor alone: In this cohort, only TCR beta chains were sequenced, and detectable features were limited by the absence of alpha or paired-chain data. Sequencing depth was assumed to be roughly uniform across donors in the presence/absence analyses, though that assumption may not hold. A later analysis associated 15,000 to 20,000 TCR beta sequences with specific HLA alleles at a false discovery rate of 0.05. The authors suggested that the approach could potentially be extended to other disease states and immunological phenotypes. Because some donors lacked HLA typing at each locus, the association tests relied only on the typed subset. A later analysis found that most CMV-associated TCR beta chains appeared HLA-restricted, with HLA associations seemingly driven largely by CMV exposure. Cytomegalovirus status was reported to be diagnosed by the classifier with high specificity and sensitivity in both the original and validation cohorts. In a later genetic analysis, a missense DCLRE1C variant was associated with V-gene and J-gene trimming of TCR beta chains, and the association was replicated in an independent cohort. In a later analysis, several top co-occurrence clusters were reported to appear linked to parvovirus B19, influenza, CMV and Epstein-Barr virus. Linkage disequilibrium might explain the correlated functional status among segregating V segments, but an unknown experimental factor could not be ruled out. A few of the identified cytomegalovirus-associated TCR beta chains were confirmed in vitro to be specific for cytomegalovirus antigens. The only immune exposure information available for the cohort was CMV serostatus. Compared with equally common non-associated chains, HLA-associated TCR beta chains in a later analysis were more clonally expanded and had lower generation probabilities. A further reported finding was that TCR beta sequences accurately predicted the HLA-A and HLA-B alleles for most subjects in the first cohort. Some IMGT-functional V segments, including TRBV6-2 and TRBV6-3, could not be distinguished by the 87-base-pair reads and were therefore excluded. The study listed approximately 160 TCR beta chains as associated with cytomegalovirus. In a later analysis, the rate of TCR association differed among HLA loci, with DRB1 alleles having the most associated TCRs and HLA-C alleles having the fewest. In an earlier analysis of several hundred of the donors, most TCR beta V segments were observed in productive rearrangements about 90% or about 30% of the time, broadly matching IMGT annotations. In a later genetic analysis, fewer N-insertions in productive TCRs were reported among donors in an Asian-associated ancestry cluster than the roughly 700-donor mean. Assigning TCR associations to individual alleles was difficult when HLA alleles, especially DR and DQ, strongly co-occurred. The earlier analysis of approximately 560 of the donors excluded 15 to 20 rarely observed V segments, including chromosome 9 orphons, because counts were too low. Across donors, most TCR sequences were observed very rarely, whereas some public TCRs were present in many individuals. A cluster of highly shared sequence variants was judged likely to be a technical artifact of the sequencing pipeline.

The library relied on the immunoSEQ multiplex PCR assay. A mixture of 60 forward primers for TCR Vbeta segments and 13 reverse primers for TCR Jbeta segments was used in the multiplex PCR. Amplification of the CDR3 region of rearranged TCR beta genes was performed with a multiplex PCR assay on genomic DNA. On the Illumina HiSeq System, the amplified TCR beta libraries were sequenced as 87-base-pair reads. The original pipeline was this. A later analysis counted around 72 million unique TCR beta chains across the 550 to 750 repertoires, and around 9.9 million of these chains were shared by at least two donors. Raw reads were error-corrected and collapsed into unique sequences by a nearest-neighbor algorithm in which closely related sequences were merged to remove PCR and sequencing errors. CDR3 sequences were aligned to IMGT reference sequences to assign V, D and J gene segments. For a sequence to be retained, a match of at least six nucleotides was required to both a V gene segment and a J gene segment. A rearrangement was called productive if the CDR3 had no stop codons and remained in frame with V and J, and every other rearrangement was called non-productive. Following IMGT convention, CDR3 was defined as the stretch from the second conserved V-encoded cysteine to the conserved J-encoded phenylalanine. In an earlier analysis of around 640 of the donors, sequences lacking an unambiguous match to a single V gene segment were excluded. In an earlier analysis of approximately 590 of the donors, a V segment was called functional when productive rearrangements were above 56.7%, and segregating when the standard deviation between donors exceeded 5%. A statistical classification framework was built for diagnosing cytomegalovirus status from the catalog of TCR beta chain sequences. V and J gene assignment, in a later analysis, came from comparing TCR nucleotide sequences with IMGT/GENE-DB human TR gene sequences. Using the TCRdist pipeline, a later analysis assigned CDR3 sequences along with most-parsimonious VDJ recombination scenarios. In a later analysis, every TCR beta chain was defined by the combination of its CDR3 amino acid sequence and its V-gene family, and reads without a unique V-gene family were dropped. A later analysis removed nearly 600 highly shared, low-generation-probability nucleotide sequences to deal with suspected cross-contamination and a sequencing artifact. For each public chain, a later analysis derived a clonal expansion index from normalized ranks of inferred template counts within each repertoire. A later analysis computed generation probabilities with a VDJ recombination model fitted to out-of-frame rearrangements, and checked the results against IGoR. A later analysis scored TCR-TCR, TCR-HLA and TCR-CMV co-occurrence with hypergeometric tests, applying a repertoire-size bias correction to TCR pairs. A later analysis estimated false discovery rates by permuting HLA or CMV assignments 20 times. In a later analysis, co-occurring TCRs were grouped with DBSCAN, and TCRdist sequence similarity was added when clustering was performed within HLA-allele-positive subsets. Co-occurrence clustering excluded repertoires with fewer than 30,000 or more than 120,000 public chains, plus five with anomalous nucleotide sharing. TCRdb provides this immuneACCESS table in a form limited to in-frame rearrangements. Some clones are lacking; in checked studies, under half of them reflect an unresolved V gene, and why the rest are absent is not known. V and J calls and clone size follow that table, whereas D and trimming were derived from the DNA. Within this sample are just under 250,000 clones, with 82% of them counted one time only. 4.5% to 6% of the sample comes from the top ten.

This sequence uses TRBV6-5 and TRBJ2-5, with the D segment identity uncertain. This TCR was sampled from a woman aged 40 to 55 in good health and CMV-seropositive. The sequenced sample consisted of PBMCs. The DNA sequence is TGTGCCAGCAGTCTGGCTGAGACCCAGTACTTC. It codes for CASSLAETQYF.